The sequence of this TCR beta chain was determined in a study of cytomegalovirus exposure and HLA in healthy donors. The study, taken as a whole, reports: One variant, a missense change in DCLRE1C, was linked in a later analysis to TCR beta V- and J-gene trimming.

The PCR was carried out with 60 Vbeta primers and 13 Jbeta primers. Clones were sequenced by immunoSEQ multiplex PCR, and TCRdb holds only the in-frame ones, with some missing. The table has approximately 220,000 clones, approximately 88% seen once. This CDR3 comprises 15 residues. CDR1 SNHLY and CDR2 FYNNEI come from the germline V gene. J lost 5 bases, V lost 5 bases, and 3 bases had no gene match. As regards this clone: Its antigen is unknown.

The clonotype was recovered from a boy aged 2 to 10 in good health and CMV-seronegative. The chain recombines TRBV2 with TRBJ2-2; TRBD2 aligns across 12 bases. Sequencing input: PBMCs. The CDR3 DNA reads TGTGCCAGCAGTCTAGGACTAGCGGGAACCGGGGAGCTGTTTTTT. It codes for CASSLGLAGTGELFF.